This T cell receptor (beta chain) originates from a study of PD-1 blockade in classical Hodgkin lymphoma. General study results and limits: Newly diagnosed patients had baseline TCR diversity that was reportedly lower than that of healthy donors.

Each patient relapsed following autologous stem cell transplantation, and prior brentuximab vedotin exposure differed. Germline V gives CDR1 SNHLY, CDR2 FYNNEI. This CDR3 has 15 residues. V lost 1 base to trimming and J lost 5 bases, with 14 bases between them. Using immunoSEQ multiplex PCR, the repertoire was profiled, and TCRdb retains in-frame clones only, with some absent. The sample carries 70,000 or so clones, about 92% recorded once. As regards this clone: The antigen is not known.

The sample here was peripheral blood mononuclear cells (PBMCs), taken at baseline. This TCR derives from a human donor with classical Hodgkin lymphoma. The chain joins TRBV2 to TRBJ2-5, with TRBD1 as a possible D gene (5 bases). CDR3 sequence reads: CASSEGQPSRETQYF. In nucleotides, the CDR3 is TGTGCCAGCAGTGAAGGACAGCCCTCTAGGGAGACCCAGTACTTC.